Here is one T cell receptor (beta chain) with its context. The sample comes from a study of technical replicates of blood from a few donors. The repertoire was sequenced with immunoSEQ multiplex PCR; TCRdb's copy has only in-frame clones and lacks some. The table has tens of thousands of clones, approximately 98% seen once. The CDR3 is 13 amino acids. The V gene's germline CDR1 is MNHEY and CDR2 SMNVEV (reference sequence). V gave up 6 bases and J gave up 7 bases, with 15 bases separating them. This receptor was obtained from a human donor in good health. The chain is built from TRBV27 and TRBJ1-2; a possible D gene is TRBD1 (5 bases). The specimen was T cells isolated from PBMCs. This CDR3 reads CASSLAGVGGYTF. In DNA form, the CDR3 reads TGTGCCAGCAGCCTTGCGGGGGTCGGTGGCTACACCTTC.